The clone carrying this TCR beta chain has more than one count but fewer than ten. This record comes from a study of cytomegalovirus exposure and HLA in healthy donors. The PCR employed 60 Vbeta primers together with 13 Jbeta primers. Sequencing used immunoSEQ multiplex PCR; TCRdb keeps in-frame clones, though not all of them. Among about 110,000 clones listed, roughly two thirds were seen once. The CDR3 extends over 12 amino acids. Germline CDR1 reads GTSNPN; CDR2 reads SVGIG (reference sequence). V was pared by 3 bases and J by 12 bases, with 9 bases of the junction left unmatched. The genes are TRBV30 and TRBJ1-2; 8 positions agree with TRBD1. Sequencing was carried out using PBMCs. The origin of this receptor is a man younger than 35 in good health and CMV-seropositive. The CDR3 region has the DNA TGTGCCTGGAGCCTATCACAGGGGGGGGACACCTTC. Amino acids: CAWSLSQGGDTF.